These 11 T cell receptor beta chains share one sample of origin, sequenced in a study of human T cells and chemical hapten exposure. From the RACE reads, TCRdb called clonotypes with MiXCR, one entry per CDR3 protein. The sample contains approximately 49,000 distinct CDR3 sequences, about 9% of which appear only once. As to time point: patch test 1, 2 weeks after DPC sensitization. Treatment in this sample: therapeutic diphenylcyclopropenone sensitization with weekly scalp DPC. Material: whole blood, obtained in connection with sensitization to the hapten diphenylcyclopropenone (DPC). These receptors came from a woman aged 45-65 years with alopecia areata. Some clones in this sample may be carry-over from other donors' samples.

There are many counts of this clonotype. CDR3 bases: TGTGCCAGCAGTTACGGACAGAACACTGAAGCTTTCTTT. Its translation is CASSYGQNTEAFF. This chain joins TRBV6-6 and TRBJ1-1, with D perhaps TRBD1 (5 bases). The CDR3 is 13 amino acids. V shed 2 bases and J shed 1 base, with 5 bases lying between them. Germline V gives CDR1 MNHNY, CDR2 SVGAGI (reference sequence).

This clonotype was recorded a few times. This chain connects TRBV27 to TRBJ2-1, with TRBD1 matching over 8 bases. The length of the CDR3 is 16 residues. Germline V gives CDR1 MNHEY, CDR2 SMNVEV (reference sequence). The trim removed 6 bases at V and 10 bases at J, leaving 17 bases unmatched. The CDR3 reads CASRPTPDRVGNEQFF. The CDR3 DNA reads TGTGCCAGCAGACCGACTCCGGACAGGGTAGGGAACGAGCAGTTCTTC.

This clonotype occurred many times. The genes are TRBV20-1 and TRBJ1-3; D is ambiguous. Trimming removed 3 bases from V and 0 bases from J, with 9 bases in between. CDR1 is DFQATT and CDR2 is SNEGSKA in the germline V gene (reference sequence). This CDR3 has 14 residues. CDR3 loop: CSASLGRSGNTIYF. CDR3 nucleotides: TGCAGTGCTAGTCTGGGCCGCTCTGGAAACACCATATATTTT.

In this sample, this clonotype turned up a few times. The CDR3: CASSDSPFLGTQYF. Written as DNA, the CDR3 is TGTGCCAGCAGTGACTCCCCCTTTCTGGGGACCCAGTACTTC. The rearrangement joins TRBV6-4 to TRBJ2-5; D remains unclear. Trimming took off 0 bases at V and 7 bases at J, with 12 bases between the two ends. Germline values: CDR1 MRHNA, CDR2 SNTAGT. The length of the CDR3 is 14 residues.

In its sample, this clonotype was seen a few times. The rearrangement joins TRBV5-8 to TRBJ1-2; TRBD1 matches 7 bases. Per germline, CDR1 SGHTS and CDR2 YDEGEE. This CDR3 is built from 11 residues. The trim removed 10 bases at V and 6 bases at J, leaving 6 bases unmatched. CDR3 nucleotides: TGTGCCCTGACGACAGGGAATGGCTACACCTTC. As protein: CALTTGNGYTF.

This clonotype has ten or more counts. V and J are TRBV5-6 and TRBJ2-1; 9 nucleotides align to TRBD2. The V segment lost 0 bases and the J segment 7 bases; nucleotides outside the gene matches: 8. This CDR3 is 16 amino acids long. CDR1 is SGHDT and CDR2 is YYEEEE in the germline V gene. The CDR3 region has the DNA TGTGCCAGCAGCTTGGTAATGCGGGAGGGATGGAATGAGCAGTTCTTC. Encoded protein: CASSLVMREGWNEQFF.

This clonotype was seen ten or more times. The rearrangement links TRBV7-2 to TRBJ1-1; D might be TRBD1 (5 bases). The CDR3 runs to 13 residues. V was trimmed by 6 bases and J by 0 bases, leaving 8 bases between them. Germline assignment: CDR1 SGHTA and CDR2 FQGNSA. The chain's CDR3 is CASRGLVNTEAFF. The CDR3 DNA is TGTGCCAGCAGGGGGCTTGTGAACACTGAAGCTTTCTTT.

This clonotype was counted at least ten times. The chain couples TRBV9 to TRBJ1-2; D not certain. There are 13 residues in the CDR3. Germline V gives CDR1 SGDLS, CDR2 YYNGEE. The V and J ends lost 4 bases and 2 bases respectively, with 9 bases between them. The chain's CDR3 is CASSTKENYGYTF. The CDR3 DNA is TGTGCCAGCAGCACAAAGGAAAACTATGGCTACACCTTC.

This clonotype was recorded many times. The CDR3 protein is CASIQGTRYNTQYF. DNA for the CDR3: TGTGCCAGCATCCAAGGGACTAGGTATAATACGCAGTATTTT. The chain is built from TRBV6-2 or TRBV6-3 and TRBJ2-3, with 8 positions matching TRBD2. The germline V gene has CDR1 MNHEY and CDR2 SVGEGT. The CDR3 spans 14 residues. V shed 7 bases and J 7 bases; nucleotides not matched to a gene: 10.

This clonotype came up many times. The chain links TRBV19 to TRBJ1-5; D possibly corresponds to TRBD1 (5 bases). Trimming left V 6 bases short and J 3 bases short, with 9 bases between. Germline-derived CDR1 and CDR2 are LNHDA and SQIVND (reference sequence). CDR3 size: 13 residues. CDR3 DNA sequence: TGTGCCAGTAGGGAGGGGATCAATCAGCCCCAGCATTTT. Translation gives CASREGINQPQHF.

This clonotype was seen ten or more times. This sequence joins TRBV20-1 and TRBJ2-5; the match to TRBD2 covers 9 bases. The germline V gene encodes CDR1 DFQATT and CDR2 SNEGSKA (reference sequence). With 6 bases clipped from V and 5 bases from J, the junction kept 16 bases outside the gene matches. The CDR3 is 16 amino acids. The CDR3 region is CSAAPGLAWFGETQYF. The CDR3 nucleotides are TGCAGTGCGGCTCCGGGACTAGCTTGGTTTGGGGAGACCCAGTACTTC.